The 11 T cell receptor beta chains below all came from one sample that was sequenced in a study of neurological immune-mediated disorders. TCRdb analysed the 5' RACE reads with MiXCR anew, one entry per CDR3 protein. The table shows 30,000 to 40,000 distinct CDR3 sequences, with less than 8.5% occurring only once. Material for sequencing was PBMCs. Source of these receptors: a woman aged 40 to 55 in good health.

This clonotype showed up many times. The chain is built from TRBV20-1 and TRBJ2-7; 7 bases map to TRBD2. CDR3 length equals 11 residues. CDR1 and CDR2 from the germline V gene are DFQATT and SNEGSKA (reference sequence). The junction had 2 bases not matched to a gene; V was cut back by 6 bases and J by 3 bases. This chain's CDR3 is CSASGDYEQYF. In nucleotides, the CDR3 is TGCAGTGCCAGCGGGGACTACGAGCAGTACTTC.

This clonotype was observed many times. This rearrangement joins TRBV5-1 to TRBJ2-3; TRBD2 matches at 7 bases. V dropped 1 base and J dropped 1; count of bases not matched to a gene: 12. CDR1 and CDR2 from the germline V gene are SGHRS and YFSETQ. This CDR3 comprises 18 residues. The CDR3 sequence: CASSLFDRRETRTDTQYF. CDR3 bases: TGCGCCAGCAGCTTGTTCGATCGGCGGGAGACCCGCACAGATACGCAGTATTTT.

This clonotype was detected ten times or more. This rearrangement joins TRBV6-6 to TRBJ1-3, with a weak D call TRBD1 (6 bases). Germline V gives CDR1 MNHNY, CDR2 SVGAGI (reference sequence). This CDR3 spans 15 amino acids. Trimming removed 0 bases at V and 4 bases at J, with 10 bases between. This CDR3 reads CASSYSEGGGNTIYF. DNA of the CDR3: TGTGCCAGCAGTTACTCGGAAGGGGGAGGAAACACCATATATTTT.

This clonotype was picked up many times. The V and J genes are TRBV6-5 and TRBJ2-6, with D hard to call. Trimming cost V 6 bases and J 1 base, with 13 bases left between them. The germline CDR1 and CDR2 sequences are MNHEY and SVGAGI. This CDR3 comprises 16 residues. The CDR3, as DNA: TGTGCCAGCAGGTACCTTGCGGAGTCTGGGGCCAACGTCCTGACTTTC. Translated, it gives CASRYLAESGANVLTF.

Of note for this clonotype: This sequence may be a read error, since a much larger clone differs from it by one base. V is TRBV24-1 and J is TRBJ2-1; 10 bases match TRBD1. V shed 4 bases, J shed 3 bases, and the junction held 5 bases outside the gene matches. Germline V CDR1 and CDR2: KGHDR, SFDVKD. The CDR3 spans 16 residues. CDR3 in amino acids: CATSEAGTGDYNEQFF. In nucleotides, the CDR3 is TGTGCCACCAGTGAAGCCGGGACAGGGGACTACAATGAGCAGTTCTTC.

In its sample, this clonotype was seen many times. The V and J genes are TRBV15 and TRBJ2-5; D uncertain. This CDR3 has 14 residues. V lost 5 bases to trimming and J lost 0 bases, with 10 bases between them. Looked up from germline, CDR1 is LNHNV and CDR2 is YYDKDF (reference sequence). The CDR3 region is CATSPRLNQETQYF. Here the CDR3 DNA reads TGTGCCACCAGCCCCCGACTTAACCAAGAGACCCAGTACTTC.

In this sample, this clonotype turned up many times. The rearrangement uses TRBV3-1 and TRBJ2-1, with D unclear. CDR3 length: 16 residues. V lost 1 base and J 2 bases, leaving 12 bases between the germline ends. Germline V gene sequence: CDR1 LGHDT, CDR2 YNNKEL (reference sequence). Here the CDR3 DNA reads TGTGCCAGCAGCCAAGGGTTAGCCGGAGCCTACAATGAGCAGTTCTTC. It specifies CASSQGLAGAYNEQFF.

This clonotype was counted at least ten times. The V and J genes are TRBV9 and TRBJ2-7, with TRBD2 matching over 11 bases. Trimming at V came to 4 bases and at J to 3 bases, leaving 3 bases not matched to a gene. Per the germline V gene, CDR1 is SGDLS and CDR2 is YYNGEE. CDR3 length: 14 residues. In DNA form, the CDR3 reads TGTGCCAGCAGCCCCGGGACTAGCGGCTACGAGCAGTACTTC. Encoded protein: CASSPGTSGYEQYF. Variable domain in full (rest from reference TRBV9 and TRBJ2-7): DSGVTQTPKHLITATGQRVTLRCSPRSGDLSVYWYQQSLDQGLQFLIQYYNGEERAKGNILERFSAQQFPDLHSELNLSSLELGDSALYFCASSPGTSGYEQYFGPGTRLTVT.

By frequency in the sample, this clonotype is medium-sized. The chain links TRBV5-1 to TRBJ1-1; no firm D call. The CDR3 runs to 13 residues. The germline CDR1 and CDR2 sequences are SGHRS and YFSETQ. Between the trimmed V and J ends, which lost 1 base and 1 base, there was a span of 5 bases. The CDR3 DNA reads TGCGCCAGCAGCTTGAGACAGAACACTGAAGCTTTCTTT. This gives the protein CASSLRQNTEAFF.

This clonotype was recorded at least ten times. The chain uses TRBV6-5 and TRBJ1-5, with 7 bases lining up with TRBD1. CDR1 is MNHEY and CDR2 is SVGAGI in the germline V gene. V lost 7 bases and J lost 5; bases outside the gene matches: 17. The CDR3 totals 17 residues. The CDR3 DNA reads TGTGCCAGCACATCCCACCCTGAAAATGGGACAGATCAGCCCCAGCATTTT. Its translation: CASTSHPENGTDQPQHF.

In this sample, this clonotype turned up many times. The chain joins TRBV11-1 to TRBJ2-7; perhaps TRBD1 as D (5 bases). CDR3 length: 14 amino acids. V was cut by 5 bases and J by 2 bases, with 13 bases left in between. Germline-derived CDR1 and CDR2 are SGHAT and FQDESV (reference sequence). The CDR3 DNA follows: TGTGCCAGCAGCGCCGTGACAGTCCCCTACGAGCAGTACTTC. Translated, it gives CASSAVTVPYEQYF.